The sequence of this T cell receptor (beta chain) was determined in a study of blood T cell repertoires in COVID-19. Study summary: PBMCs, B-cell-depleted T cells, or T cells provided the cDNA or gDNA that made up the material.

Assay used: immunoSEQ multiplex PCR; TCRdb lists only in-frame clones, some missing. The sample includes 95,000 to 100,000 clones, around 93% of them seen just once. The TCR was taken from a man aged 45 to 65 with acute or convalescent COVID-19. The sample taken for sequencing was peripheral blood.

CDR3 region: CASSVGGQETQYF. The CDR3 nucleotides read TGTGCCAGCAGCGTAGGGGGACAGGAGACCCAGTACTTC. V is TRBV9 and J is TRBJ2-5; 7 bases map to TRBD1. Germline loops: CDR1 SGDLS, CDR2 YYNGEE. Unmatched junction bases numbered 1, after V lost 0 bases and J lost 5 bases. The CDR3 covers 13 residues. Filled out from reference TRBV9 and TRBJ2-5, the complete variable domain reads DSGVTQTPKHLITATGQRVTLRCSPRSGDLSVYWYQQSLDQGLQFLIQYYNGEERAKGNILERFSAQQFPDLHSELNLSSLELGDSALYFCASSVGGQETQYFGPGTRLLVL.